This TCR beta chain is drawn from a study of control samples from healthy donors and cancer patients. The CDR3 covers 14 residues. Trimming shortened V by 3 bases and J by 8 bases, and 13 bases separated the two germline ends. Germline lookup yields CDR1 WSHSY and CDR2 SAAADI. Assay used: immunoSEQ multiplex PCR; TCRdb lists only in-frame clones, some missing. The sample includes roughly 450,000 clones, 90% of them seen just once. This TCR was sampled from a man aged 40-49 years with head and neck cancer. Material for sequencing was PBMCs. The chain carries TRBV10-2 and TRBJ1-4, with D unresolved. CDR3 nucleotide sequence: TGCGCCAGCAGTGATCACCGAGTTGGCGAAAAACTGTTTTTT. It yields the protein CASSDHRVGEKLFF.